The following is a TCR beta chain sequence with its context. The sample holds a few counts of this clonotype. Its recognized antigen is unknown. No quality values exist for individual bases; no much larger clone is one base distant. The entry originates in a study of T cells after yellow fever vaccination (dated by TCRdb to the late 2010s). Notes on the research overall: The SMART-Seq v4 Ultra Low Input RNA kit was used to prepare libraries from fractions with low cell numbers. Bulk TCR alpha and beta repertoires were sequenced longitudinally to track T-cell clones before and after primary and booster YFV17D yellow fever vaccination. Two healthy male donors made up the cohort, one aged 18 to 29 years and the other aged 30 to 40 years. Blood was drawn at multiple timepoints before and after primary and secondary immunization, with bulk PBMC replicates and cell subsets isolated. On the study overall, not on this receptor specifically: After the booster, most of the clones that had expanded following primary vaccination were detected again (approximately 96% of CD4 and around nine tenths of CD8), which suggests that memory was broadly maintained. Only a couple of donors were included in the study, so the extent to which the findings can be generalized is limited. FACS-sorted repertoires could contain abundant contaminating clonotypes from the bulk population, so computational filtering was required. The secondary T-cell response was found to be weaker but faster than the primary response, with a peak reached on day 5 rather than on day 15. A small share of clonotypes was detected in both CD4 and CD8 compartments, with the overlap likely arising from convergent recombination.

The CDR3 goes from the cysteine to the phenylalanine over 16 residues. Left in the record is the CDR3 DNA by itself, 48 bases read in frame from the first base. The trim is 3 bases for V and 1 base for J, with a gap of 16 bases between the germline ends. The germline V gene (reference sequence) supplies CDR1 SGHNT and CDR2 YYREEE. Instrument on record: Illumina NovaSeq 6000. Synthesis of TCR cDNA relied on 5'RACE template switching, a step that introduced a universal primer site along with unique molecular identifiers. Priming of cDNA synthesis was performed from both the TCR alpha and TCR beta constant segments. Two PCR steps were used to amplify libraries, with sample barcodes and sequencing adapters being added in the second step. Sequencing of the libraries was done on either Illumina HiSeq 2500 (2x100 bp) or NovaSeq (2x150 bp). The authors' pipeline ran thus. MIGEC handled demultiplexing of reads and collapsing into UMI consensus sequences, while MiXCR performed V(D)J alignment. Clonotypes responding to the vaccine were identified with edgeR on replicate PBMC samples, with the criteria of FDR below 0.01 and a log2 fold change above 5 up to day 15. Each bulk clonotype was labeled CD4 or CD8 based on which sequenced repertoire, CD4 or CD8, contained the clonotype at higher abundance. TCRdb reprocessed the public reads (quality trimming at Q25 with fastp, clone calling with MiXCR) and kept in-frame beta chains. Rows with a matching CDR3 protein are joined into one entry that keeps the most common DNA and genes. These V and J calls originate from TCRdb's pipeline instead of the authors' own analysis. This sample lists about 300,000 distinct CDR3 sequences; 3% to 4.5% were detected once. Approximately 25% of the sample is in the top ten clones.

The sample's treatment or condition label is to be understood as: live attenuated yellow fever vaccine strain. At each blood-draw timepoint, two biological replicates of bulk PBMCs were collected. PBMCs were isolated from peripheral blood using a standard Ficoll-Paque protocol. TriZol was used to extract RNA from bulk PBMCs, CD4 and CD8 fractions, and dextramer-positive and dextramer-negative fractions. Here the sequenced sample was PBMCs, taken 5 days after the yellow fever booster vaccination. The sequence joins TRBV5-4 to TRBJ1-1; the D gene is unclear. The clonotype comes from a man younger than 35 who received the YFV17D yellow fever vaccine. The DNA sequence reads TGTGCCAGCAGCTCGGGTAGTGGGAGAGGGAACACTGAAGCTTTCTTT. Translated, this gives CASSSGSGRGNTEAFF.